What follows are 21 T cell receptor beta chains derived from one specimen sequenced in a study of long-term antiretroviral therapy in people with HIV. A v3.0 immunoSEQ assay was performed at survey level. Profiling relied on immunoSEQ multiplex PCR, and the TCRdb table lists in-frame clones only, not all of them. The repertoire holds tens of thousands of clones, with approximately 80% as singletons. Here the sequenced sample was unsorted PBMCs, taken 0.3 years after starting antiretroviral therapy. Receptors originate from a man between 18 and 29 years old with HIV.

There are a few counts of this clone. This chain connects TRBV27 to TRBJ2-7; D is possibly TRBD1 (5 bases). V was pared by 3 bases and J by 5 bases, with 5 bases between. The germline gives CDR1 MNHEY, CDR2 SMNVEV (reference sequence). The CDR3 is made up of 11 amino acids. The chain's CDR3 is CASSLGHEQYF. Here the CDR3 DNA reads TGTGCCAGCAGTTTGGGGCACGAGCAGTACTTC.

The J gene is TRBJ1-6, the V gene TRBV6-4, with D perhaps matching TRBD1 (5 bases). The germline V gene encodes CDR1 MRHNA and CDR2 SNTAGT. Trimming took off 2 bases at V and 8 bases at J, with 28 bases between the two ends. This CDR3 contains 20 residues. The CDR3 reads CASSDRFGTVLSTPHSPLHF. For the CDR3, the DNA is TGTGCCAGCAGTGACCGGTTTGGGACGGTTCTTTCTACACCTCATTCACCCCTCCACTTT.

The J gene is TRBJ2-7, the V gene TRBV5-6; the D is unclear. The CDR3 runs 14 residues. Between the trimmed V and J ends, which lost 0 bases and 4 bases, there was a span of 11 bases. From germline, CDR1 is SGHDT and CDR2 YYEEEE. The CDR3 spells CASSLVIGLYEQYF. As DNA, the CDR3 is TGTGCCAGCAGCTTGGTTATCGGTCTTTACGAGCAGTACTTC.

This rearrangement joins TRBV27 to TRBJ2-5; 9 nucleotides agree with TRBD1. Germline V gene data show CDR1 as MNHEY and CDR2 as SMNVEV (reference sequence). CDR3 length: 13 amino acids. V lost 6 bases to trimming and J lost 4 bases; unmatched junction nucleotides: 3. This CDR3 reads CASRLQGAETQYF. The CDR3 DNA is TGTGCCAGCAGACTACAGGGGGCAGAGACCCAGTACTTC.

V usage is TRBV6-5 and J usage is TRBJ1-2; D call uncertain. The CDR3 is 13 residues long. V was cut by 4 bases and J by 2 bases, with 8 bases left in between. Germline V gives CDR1 MNHEY, CDR2 SVGAGI. This CDR3 reads CASSSGYNYGYTF. The CDR3 nucleotides are TGTGCCAGCAGTTCGGGGTACAACTATGGCTACACCTTC.

Concerning this clone itself: The same CDR3 can be traced to other DNA sequences in this sample. V usage is TRBV28 and J usage is TRBJ1-5; D is unclear. CDR1 is MDHEN, CDR2 SYDVKM, per germline. The length of the CDR3 is 14 residues. Trimming took off 5 bases at V and 0 bases at J, with 8 bases between the two ends. The CDR3 coding sequence is TGTGCCAGCAGTCCCCCATCTAGCAATCAGCCCCAGCATTTT. This translates into CASSPPSSNQPQHF.

The J gene is TRBJ2-3, the V gene TRBV19; the D is unclear. The germline V gene has CDR1 LNHDA and CDR2 SQIVND (reference sequence). The CDR3 loop spans 16 amino acids. V lost 4 bases and J lost 0, with 14 bases in between. The CDR3 DNA follows: TGTGCCAGTAGTACGTCACTATCTTCAAGCACAGATACGCAGTATTTT. Amino acid sequence: CASSTSLSSSTDTQYF.

The J gene is TRBJ2-7, the V gene TRBV5-1; TRBD2 matches 8 bases. Trimming cost V 0 bases and J 2 bases; bases outside gene matches: 10. This CDR3 is built from 17 residues. Germline CDR1 is SGHRS and CDR2 is YFSETQ. The CDR3 spells CASSLGSLAEFPYEQYF. Written as DNA, the CDR3 is TGCGCCAGCAGCTTGGGGTCACTAGCGGAGTTTCCCTACGAGCAGTACTTC.

This chain joins TRBV27 and TRBJ2-3; D ambiguous. This CDR3 has 15 residues. V was clipped by 2 bases and J by 7 bases, with 16 bases between them. Germline CDR1 and CDR2: MNHEY and SMNVEV (reference sequence). The CDR3 loop reads CASSLSGFKRNTQYF. CDR3 in DNA: TGTGCCAGCAGTTTAAGTGGCTTCAAGCGAAATACGCAGTATTTT.

The V call is TRBV7-9, the J call TRBJ1-1; D might be TRBD1 (5 bases). The length of the CDR3 is 14 residues. The germline V and J ends were trimmed by 5 bases and 5 bases, with 15 bases remaining between them. Per the germline V gene, CDR1 is SEHNR and CDR2 is FQNEAQ (reference sequence). This CDR3 reads CASSPGLGKTEAFF. Written as DNA, the CDR3 is TGTGCCAGCAGCCCAGGGTTAGGGAAGACTGAAGCTTTCTTT.

The chain recombines TRBV19 with TRBJ2-7; D ambiguous. The germline CDR1 and CDR2 sequences are LNHDA and SQIVND (reference sequence). The CDR3 has 14 residues. V lost 0 bases to trimming and J lost 3 bases, with 9 bases between them. The CDR3 is CASSIDEVGYEQYF. CDR3 coding DNA: TGTGCCAGTAGTATAGATGAGGTAGGCTACGAGCAGTACTTC.

The chain is built from TRBV7-6 and TRBJ2-1; D is unclear. The V and J ends lost 2 bases and 5 bases respectively, with 13 bases between them. CDR3 length: 15 amino acids. Per the germline V gene, CDR1 is SGHVS and CDR2 is FNYEAQ. CDR3 in DNA: TGTGCCAGCAGCTTAATAAGAGGTCGGAACAATGAGCAGTTCTTC. Amino acids: CASSLIRGRNNEQFF.

This clone was counted a few times. V gene TRBV11-2 combines with J gene TRBJ2-6; no firm D call. Germline assignment: CDR1 SGHAT and CDR2 FQNNGV. The CDR3 loop spans 15 amino acids. V lost 4 bases to trimming and J lost 0 bases, with 7 bases between them. DNA for the CDR3: TGTGCCAGCAGCTCGCAGGACTCTGGGGCCAACGTCCTGACTTTC. Translation gives CASSSQDSGANVLTF.

The chain employs TRBV18 and TRBJ1-5, with a tentative D call TRBD1 (5 bases). Per germline, CDR1 KGHSH and CDR2 LQKENI. V was cut by 6 bases and J by 5 bases, with 17 bases left in between. The CDR3 extends over 15 amino acids. As DNA, the CDR3 is TGTGCCAGCTCCCCAAACCGGGGGACGGATCAGCCCCAGCATTTT. Protein product: CASSPNRGTDQPQHF.

The V gene is TRBV7-9, the J gene TRBJ2-2, with 10 bases fitting TRBD2. Trimming at V came to 2 bases and at J to 6 bases, leaving 6 bases not matched to a gene. This CDR3 spans 16 amino acids. CDR1 and CDR2 (germline): SEHNR, FQNEAQ (reference sequence). CDR3 bases: TGTGCCAGCAGCTTATACGGGACTAGCGCCCCCGGGGAGCTGTTTTTT. It translates to CASSLYGTSAPGELFF.

The chain employs TRBV7-2 and TRBJ2-7; 8 bases are shared with TRBD1. The junction had 8 bases not matched to a gene; V was cut back by 5 bases and J by 5 bases. Germline V gene data show CDR1 as SGHTA and CDR2 as FQGNSA. CDR3 size: 14 residues. CDR3: CASSPRTGYNEQYF. In nucleotides, the CDR3 is TGTGCCAGCAGCCCACGGACAGGGTACAACGAGCAGTACTTC.

This clone was counted only a few times. V usage is TRBV15 and J usage is TRBJ2-6; the D is unclear. CDR1 is LNHNV and CDR2 is YYDKDF in the germline V gene (reference sequence). The V end was cut by 0 bases, the J end by 0 bases, with 6 bases between. The CDR3 runs to 16 residues. For the CDR3, the DNA is TGTGCCACCAGCAGAGATCCGCTCTCTGGGGCCAACGTCCTGACTTTC. It specifies CATSRDPLSGANVLTF.

This rearrangement joins TRBV11-2 to TRBJ2-3, with 8 bases that match TRBD2. Germline V gives CDR1 SGHAT, CDR2 FQNNGV. The CDR3 runs to 17 residues. V was clipped by 0 bases and J by 4 bases; unmatched bases: 9. The DNA of the CDR3 is TGTGCCAGCAGCTTAGAATCAATAGCGGGGTCCGCAGATACGCAGTATTTT. Its translation is CASSLESIAGSADTQYF.

This clone has only a few counts. The chain carries TRBV19 and TRBJ1-2; D gene ambiguous. Trimming left V 0 bases short and J 4 bases short, with 15 bases between. The germline gives CDR1 LNHDA, CDR2 SQIVND (reference sequence). The CDR3 covers 16 residues. The CDR3 DNA reads TGTGCCAGTAGTATAGATCGAAAAGGCAGTAGCTATGGCTACACCTTC. Amino acids: CASSIDRKGSSYGYTF.

The gene calls are TRBV2 and TRBJ2-6; D assignment may be TRBD1 or TRBD2 (5 bases each). Germline V gene data show CDR1 as SNHLY and CDR2 as FYNNEI. The V end was cut by 1 base, the J end by 0 bases, with 10 bases between. This CDR3 contains 17 residues. The CDR3 sequence is CASSEVDSGSGANVLTF. DNA for the CDR3: TGTGCCAGCAGTGAAGTTGACAGCGGCTCTGGGGCCAACGTCCTGACTTTC. Filled out from reference TRBV2 and TRBJ2-6, the complete variable domain reads EPEVTQTPSHQVTQMGQEVILRCVPISNHLYFYWYRQILGQKVEFLVSFYNNEISEKSEIFDDQFSVERPDGSNFTLKIRSTKLEDSAMYFCASSEVDSGSGANVLTFGAGSRLTVL.

The V gene is TRBV27, the J gene TRBJ2-7, with D unclear. V lost 5 bases and J 2 bases, leaving 10 bases between the germline ends. The V gene's germline CDR1 is MNHEY and CDR2 SMNVEV (reference sequence). This CDR3 has 13 amino acids. CDR3 nucleotides: TGTGCCAGCAGTCTAACTACAGCCTACGAGCAGTACTTC. Its translation: CASSLTTAYEQYF.